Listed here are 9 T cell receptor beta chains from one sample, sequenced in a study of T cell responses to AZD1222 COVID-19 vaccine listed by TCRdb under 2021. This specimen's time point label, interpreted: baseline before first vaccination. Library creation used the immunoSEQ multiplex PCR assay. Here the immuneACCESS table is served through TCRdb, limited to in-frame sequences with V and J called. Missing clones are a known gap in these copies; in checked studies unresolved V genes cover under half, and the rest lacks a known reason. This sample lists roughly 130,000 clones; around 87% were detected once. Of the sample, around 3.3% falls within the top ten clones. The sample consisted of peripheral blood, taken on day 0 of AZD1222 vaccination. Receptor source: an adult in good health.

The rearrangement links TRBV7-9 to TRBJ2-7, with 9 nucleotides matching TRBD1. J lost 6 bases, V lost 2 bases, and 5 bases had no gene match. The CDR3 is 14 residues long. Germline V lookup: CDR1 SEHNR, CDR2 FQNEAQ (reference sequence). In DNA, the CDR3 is TGTGCCAGCAGCTTAATACAGGGGGCTCCCGAGCAGTACTTC. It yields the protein CASSLIQGAPEQYF.

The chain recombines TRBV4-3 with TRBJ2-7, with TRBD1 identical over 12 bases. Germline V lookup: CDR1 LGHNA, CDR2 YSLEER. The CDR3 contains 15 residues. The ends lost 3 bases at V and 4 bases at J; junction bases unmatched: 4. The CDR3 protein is CASSQGQGAGYEQYF. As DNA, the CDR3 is TGCGCCAGCAGCCAGGGACAGGGGGCGGGTTACGAGCAGTACTTC.

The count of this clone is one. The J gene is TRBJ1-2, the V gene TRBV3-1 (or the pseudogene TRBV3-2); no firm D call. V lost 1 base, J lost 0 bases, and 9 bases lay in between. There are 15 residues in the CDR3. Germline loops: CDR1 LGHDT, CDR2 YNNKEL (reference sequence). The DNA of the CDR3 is TGTGCCAGCAGCCAAGGTGCCGCCTCTAACTATGGCTACACCTTC. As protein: CASSQGAASNYGYTF.

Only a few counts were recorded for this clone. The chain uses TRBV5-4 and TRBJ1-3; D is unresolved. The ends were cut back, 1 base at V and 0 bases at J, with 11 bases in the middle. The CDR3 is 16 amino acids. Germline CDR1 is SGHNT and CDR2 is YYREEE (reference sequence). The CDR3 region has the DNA TGTGCCAGCAGCTTGCGGCCAGCCCGCTCTGGAAACACCATATATTTT. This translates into CASSLRPARSGNTIYF.

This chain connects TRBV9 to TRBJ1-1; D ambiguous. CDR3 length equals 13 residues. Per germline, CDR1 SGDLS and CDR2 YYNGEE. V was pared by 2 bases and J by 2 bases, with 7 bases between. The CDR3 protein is CASSVQENTEAFF. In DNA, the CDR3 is TGTGCCAGCAGCGTCCAGGAAAACACTGAAGCTTTCTTT.

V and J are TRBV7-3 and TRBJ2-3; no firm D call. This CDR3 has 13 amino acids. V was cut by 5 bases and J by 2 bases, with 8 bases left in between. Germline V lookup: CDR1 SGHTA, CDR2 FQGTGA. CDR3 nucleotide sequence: TGTGCCAGCAGCCCCCCCCACACAGATACGCAGTATTTT. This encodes CASSPPHTDTQYF.

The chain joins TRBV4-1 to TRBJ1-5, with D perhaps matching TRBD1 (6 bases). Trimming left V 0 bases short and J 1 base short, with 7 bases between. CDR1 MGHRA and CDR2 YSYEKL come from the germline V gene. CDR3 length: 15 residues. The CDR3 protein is CASSQDGGSNQPQHF. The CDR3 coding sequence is TGCGCCAGCAGCCAAGATGGGGGCAGCAATCAGCCCCAGCATTTT.

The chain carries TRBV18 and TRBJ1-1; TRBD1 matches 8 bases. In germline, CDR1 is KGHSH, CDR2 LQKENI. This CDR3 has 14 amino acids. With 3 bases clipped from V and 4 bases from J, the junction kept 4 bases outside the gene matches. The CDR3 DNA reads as TGTGCCAGCTCACCGCAGGGGGCGCCCACTGAAGCTTTCTTT. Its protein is CASSPQGAPTEAFF.

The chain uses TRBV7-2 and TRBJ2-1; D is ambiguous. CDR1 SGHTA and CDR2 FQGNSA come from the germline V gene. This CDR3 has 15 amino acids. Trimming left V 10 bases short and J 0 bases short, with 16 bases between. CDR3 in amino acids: CATARVASSYNEQFF. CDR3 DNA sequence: TGTGCCACCGCTAGGGTGGCCAGCTCCTACAATGAGCAGTTCTTC. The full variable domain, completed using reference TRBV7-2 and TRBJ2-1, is GAGVSQSPSNKVTEKGKDVELRCDPISGHTALYWYRQSLGQGLEFLIYFQGNSAPDKSGLPSDRFSAERTGGSVSTLTIQRTQQEDSAVYLCATARVASSYNEQFFGPGTRLTVL.